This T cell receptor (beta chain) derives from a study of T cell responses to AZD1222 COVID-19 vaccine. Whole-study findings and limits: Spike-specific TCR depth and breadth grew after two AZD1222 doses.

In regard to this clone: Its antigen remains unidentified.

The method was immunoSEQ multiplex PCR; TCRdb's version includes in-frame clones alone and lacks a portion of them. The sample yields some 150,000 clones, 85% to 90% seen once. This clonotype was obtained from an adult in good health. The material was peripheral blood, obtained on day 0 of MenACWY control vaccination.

CDR3 amino acids: CASSQQLTAAQYF. The CDR3 coding sequence is TGTGCCAGCAGCCAACAACTCACGGCAGCGCAGTATTTT. This chain links TRBV3-1 (or the pseudogene TRBV3-2) with TRBJ2-3; unclear D gene. Trimming took off 2 bases at V and 10 bases at J, with 13 bases between the two ends. This CDR3 spans 13 amino acids. Germline V CDR1 and CDR2: LGHDT, YNNKEL (reference sequence).